These T cell receptor beta chains were read from a single sample in a study of cytomegalovirus exposure and HLA in healthy donors. Using immunoSEQ multiplex PCR, the repertoire was profiled, and TCRdb retains in-frame clones only, with some absent. Of roughly 180,000 clones in the sample, over 65% were seen once. Specimen: PBMCs. These receptors were taken from a man aged 18 to 30 in good health and CMV-seropositive. The CDR3 runs from the conserved cysteine through the conserved F or W.

>TRBV27|TRBJ2-2
CASSLSRTGELFF
>TRBV29-1|TRBJ2-1
CSVGSNEQFF
>TRBV28|TRBJ1-2
CASTPSGTDYGYTF
>TRBV5-5|TRBJ1-1
CASSFLENTEAFF
>TRBV18|TRBJ1-5
CASSPLSSGTNQPQHF
>TRBV28|TRBJ1-2
CASSAGGGGDYGYTF
>TRBV27|TRBJ2-7
CASSFFAGYEQYF
>TRBV5-1|TRBJ1-1
CASSLRQTRNTEAFF
>TRBV30|TRBJ1-1
CAWRKSQGGTEAFF
>TRBV19|TRBJ2-3
CASSPAPYTQYF
>TRBV15|TRBJ2-1
CATATGGSYNEQFF
>TRBV7-9|TRBJ2-3
CASTHPGQGTDTQYF
>TRBV27|TRBJ2-3
CASRTRAGLAGVDTQYF
>TRBV6-5|TRBJ2-5
CASSRSGRETQYF
>TRBV29-1|TRBJ1-1
CSVEDVAGFMNTEAFF
>TRBV6-5|TRBJ1-2
CASSSPGGYGYTF
>TRBV5-1|TRBJ1-4
CASRFGSSASGVNEKLFF
>TRBV5-1|TRBJ1-2
CASSPGQGYYGYTF
>TRBV5-4|TRBJ2-1
CASSYDPGREQFF
>TRBV15|TRBJ1-5
CATSTGGRSNQPQHF
>TRBV4-2|TRBJ2-3
CASSQDAGTSGSTDTQYF
>TRBV6-1|TRBJ1-5
CASSDLGPNQPQHF
>TRBV7-2|TRBJ2-7
CASSPGGIRYF
>TRBV28|TRBJ1-1
CATTSPGTGFTEAFF
>TRBV11-3|TRBJ2-1
CASSLAGTSRYNEQFF
>TRBV30|TRBJ2-7
CAWTGTGSYEQYF
>TRBV30|TRBJ1-5
CAWSVLSSNQPQHF
>TRBV7-6|TRBJ2-7
CASSLESSPLSEQYF
>TRBV18|TRBJ2-1
CASSRGLAGGDNEQFF
>TRBV18|TRBJ2-7
CASSLRHDYEQYF
>TRBV10-3|TRBJ2-7
CATKGRAVPRGEQYF
>TRBV2|TRBJ1-5
CAWEGKDNQPQHF
>TRBV13|TRBJ2-2
CASSPTGLAVGTGELFF
>TRBV5-1|TRBJ2-7
CASSLVQGSEQYF
>TRBV5-4|TRBJ2-2
CASSFAGTNTGELFF
>TRBV7-8|TRBJ2-1
CASSLLTRDEQFF
>TRBV5-4|TRBJ1-2
CASSWLEGLGGYTF
>TRBV9|TRBJ2-7
CASSVGTSGTYEQYF
>TRBV6-1|TRBJ2-7
CASSERDSGFREQYF
>TRBV6-5|TRBJ2-4
CASGQGAKNIQYF
>TRBV10-3|TRBJ2-2
CAISRGGTGELFF
>TRBV6-1|TRBJ2-3
CASSGQGARIDTQYF
>TRBV30|TRBJ2-2
CAWSVRAGTSGELFF
>TRBV5-1|TRBJ2-5
CASRTTGKETQYF
>TRBV9|TRBJ2-3
CASSVASGRLDTQYF
>TRBV28|TRBJ2-7
CASSIVQGASYEQYF
>TRBV6-5|TRBJ2-7
CASSYSTGGSYEQYF
>TRBV27|TRBJ2-3
CASSHGRGDTQYF
>TRBV6-5|TRBJ2-7
CASTGDRRVGEQYF
>TRBV4-1|TRBJ1-5
CASSQRDYSQPQHF
>TRBV6-5|TRBJ2-5
CASSLTGSWETQYF
>TRBV7-8|TRBJ1-3
CASSSGDARNTIYF
>TRBV27|TRBJ1-1
CASTDRDRGTEAFF
>TRBV28|TRBJ2-5
CASSPTGWKYQETQYF
>TRBV19|TRBJ2-5
CASRDRERSETQYF